These 2 T cell receptor beta chains were all obtained from the same sample, sequenced in a study of blood T cell repertoires in COVID-19. TCRdb's table, derived via immunoSEQ multiplex PCR, lists solely in-frame clones and lacks some. Altogether fewer than 350,000 clones are present, about 88% being singletons, with the ten largest covering about an eighth. The sample taken for sequencing was peripheral blood. These receptors originate from a woman in her seventies with COVID-19, enrolled during active disease.

The table lists this clone with a few counts. This chain connects TRBV30 to TRBJ1-6; 7 nucleotides match TRBD1. Germline V CDR1 and CDR2: GTSNPN, SVGIG (reference sequence). V shed 2 bases, J shed 9 bases, and the junction held 10 bases outside the gene matches. This CDR3 has 15 residues. CDR3 DNA sequence: TGTGCCTGGAGTCGAGGGGGCGGGTTTATTTCACCCCTCCACTTT. Protein: CAWSRGGGFISPLHF.

This chain connects TRBV24-1 to TRBJ2-5, with D perhaps TRBD2 (6 bases). V lost 4 bases, J lost 7 bases, and 12 bases lay in between. CDR3 length: 13 amino acids. The germline V gene has CDR1 KGHDR and CDR2 SFDVKD. CDR3 DNA sequence: TGTGCCACCAGTGAGGGGGGTACGGGGACCCAGTACTTC. It is translated as CATSEGGTGTQYF.